This is a list of T cell receptor beta chains from one sample in a study of PD-1 blockade in classical Hodgkin lymphoma. Generated by immunoSEQ multiplex PCR, the TCRdb table keeps only in-frame clones and is missing some. The table shows approximately 27,000 clones, with around 86% occurring only once. This sample comprised peripheral blood mononuclear cells (PBMCs), obtained at baseline. Receptors were obtained from a human donor with classical Hodgkin lymphoma. The CDR3 runs from the conserved cysteine through the conserved F or W. Fields, in order: CDR3 protein, CDR3 DNA, V gene, D gene, clone size, J gene. D genes are given only for firm matches. Rows give clone size only sometimes, using once, few, many, or a class for an expanded clone.

CASSVQLNIYGYTF | TGTGCCAGCAGTGTGCAGCTCAATATCTATGGCTACACCTTC | TRBV2 | . | . | TRBJ1-2
CASSLGTRGQYNEQFF | TGCGCCAGCAGCCTGGGGACGCGGGGGCAATACAATGAGCAGTTCTTC | TRBV4-3 | . | . | TRBJ2-1
CASSPWGTDTGELFF | TGCGCCAGCAGCCCTTGGGGTACGGACACCGGGGAGCTGTTTTTT | TRBV5-1 | . | few | TRBJ2-2
CASSLMGAGPQHF | TGCGCCAGCAGCTTGATGGGCGCAGGGCCCCAGCATTTT | TRBV5-1 | . | . | TRBJ1-5
CASSPGRGGEYGYTF | TGTGCCAGCAGCCCCGGGCGGGGCGGGGAGTATGGCTACACCTTC | TRBV6-6 | . | . | TRBJ1-2
CASSYSWTLDTIYF | TGTGCCAGCAGTTACTCGTGGACGTTGGACACCATATATTTT | TRBV6-5 | . | . | TRBJ1-3
CAISPGLSYEQYF | TGTGCCATTTCTCCGGGCCTTTCCTACGAGCAGTACTTC | TRBV6-1 | . | . | TRBJ2-7
CASSLAGGKNIQYF | TGTGCCAGCAGCTTGGCCGGGGGAAAAAACATTCAGTACTTC | TRBV7-9 | . | . | TRBJ2-4
CASSYTTVYGYTF | TGTGCCAGCAGTTATACGACCGTCTATGGCTACACCTTC | TRBV6-5 | . | . | TRBJ1-2
CASSLGEETQYF | TGCGCCAGCAGCTTGGGGGAAGAGACCCAGTACTTC | TRBV5-1 | . | . | TRBJ2-5
CASSVQQGGNTEAFF | TGCGCCAGCAGCGTACAACAGGGGGGAAACACTGAAGCTTTCTTT | TRBV5-1 | TRBD1 | . | TRBJ1-1
CASSLVGQAGETQYF | TGCGCCAGCAGCTTGGTTGGACAGGCGGGAGAGACCCAGTACTTC | TRBV5-1 | TRBD1 | . | TRBJ2-5
CASSEGITGELFF | TGTGCCAGCAGTGAAGGGATCACCGGGGAGCTGTTTTTT | TRBV2 | . | . | TRBJ2-2
CASSIRSGEITDTQYF | TGTGCCAGTAGTATCCGTAGCGGGGAGATCACAGATACGCAGTATTTT | TRBV19 | TRBD2 | . | TRBJ2-3
CASSLSGDSNQPQHF | TGTGCCAGCAGCTTATCAGGTGATAGCAATCAGCCCCAGCATTTT | TRBV7-9 | . | . | TRBJ1-5
CASSLGPQEPGNTIYF | TGCGCCAGCAGCTTGGGTCCTCAAGAACCTGGAAACACCATATATTTT | TRBV5-1 | . | once | TRBJ1-3
CASSQDGGGNQPQHF | TGCGCCAGCAGCCAAGACGGGGGGGGCAATCAGCCCCAGCATTTT | TRBV4-1 | . | once | TRBJ1-5
CASSLAGAGYSNQPQHF | TGTGCCAGCAGCTTAGCGGGGGCAGGTTATAGCAATCAGCCCCAGCATTTT | TRBV7-8 | . | . | TRBJ1-5
CASSQGTGVTQYF | TGTGCCAGCAGCCAAGGGACCGGGGTGACCCAGTACTTC | TRBV14 | . | . | TRBJ2-5
CASSLREADSLDSNQPQHF | TGTGCCAGCAGTTTAAGGGAGGCCGACAGCCTAGATAGCAATCAGCCCCAGCATTTT | TRBV27 | . | . | TRBJ1-5
CASSPLKGTGEEKLFF | TGTGCCAGCAGTCCCCTGAAAGGGACAGGGGAAGAAAAACTGTTTTTT | TRBV2 | TRBD1 | . | TRBJ1-4
CAITPKEEYGYTF | TGTGCCATCACCCCGAAAGAGGAGTATGGCTACACCTTC | TRBV10-3 | . | . | TRBJ1-2
CASCRDPSAKNIQYF | TGCGCCAGCTGCCGGGACCCCTCGGCCAAAAACATTCAGTACTTC | TRBV5-1 | . | . | TRBJ2-4
CASSLVLAGGSEQFF | TGTGCCAGCAGCTTAGTCCTAGCGGGGGGGAGTGAGCAGTTCTTC | TRBV7-6 | TRBD2 | . | TRBJ2-1
CASSLGAGQNTEAFF | TGTGCCAGCAGCCTCGGGGCGGGACAGAACACTGAAGCTTTCTTT | TRBV5-4 | . | . | TRBJ1-1
CASSTEDRLSYEQYF | TGTGCCAGCAGTACGGAAGACAGGCTCTCCTACGAGCAGTACTTC | TRBV6-6 | . | . | TRBJ2-7
CASSPGQGLRGAFF | TGTGCCAGCAGTCCGGGACAGGGGCTTAGAGGAGCTTTCTTT | TRBV25-1 | TRBD1 | . | TRBJ1-1
CASSVQGAFQPQHF | TGTGCCAGTAGTGTACAGGGGGCCTTTCAGCCCCAGCATTTT | TRBV19 | TRBD1 | . | TRBJ1-5
CASSFQGAAGTEAFF | TGCGCCAGCAGCTTTCAGGGGGCGGCCGGCACTGAAGCTTTCTTT | TRBV5-1 | TRBD1 | . | TRBJ1-1
CASSPAGQGAYEQYF | TGCGCCAGCAGCCCGGCTGGTCAGGGGGCCTACGAGCAGTACTTC | TRBV5-1 | TRBD1 | . | TRBJ2-7
CASSFRAEQYF | TGTGCCAGCAGTTTCCGGGCCGAGCAGTACTTC | TRBV28 | . | . | TRBJ2-7
CAISESATNTGELFF | TGTGCCATCAGTGAGTCGGCAACGAACACCGGGGAGCTGTTTTTT | TRBV10-3 | . | . | TRBJ2-2
CASSAQGGGHGDTQYF | TGTGCCAGCAGCGCCCAGGGGGGGGGCCACGGGGATACGCAGTATTTT | TRBV9 | . | . | TRBJ2-3
CASSQETGVGNGYTF | TGCGCCAGCAGCCAGGAGACAGGGGTCGGGAATGGCTACACCTTC | TRBV4-3 | TRBD1 | . | TRBJ1-2
CASSVTSGGAGDTQYF | TGTGCCAGCAGCGTAACTAGCGGGGGGGCAGGAGATACGCAGTATTTT | TRBV7-9 | TRBD2 | . | TRBJ2-3
CASSLGPAGANTGELFF | TGCGCCAGCAGCTTGGGCCCAGCGGGGGCGAACACCGGGGAGCTGTTTTTT | TRBV5-1 | TRBD2 | . | TRBJ2-2
CASSSRGGAYQETQYF | TGTGCCAGCAGCTCCCGGGGGGGCGCATACCAAGAGACCCAGTACTTC | TRBV7-2 | TRBD2 | . | TRBJ2-5
CASSLSPLMAGGHGTQYF | TGCGCCAGCAGCTTGTCCCCCCTGATGGCGGGGGGGCACGGTACGCAGTATTTT | TRBV5-1 | TRBD2 | . | TRBJ2-3
CAISESGDGRNEQFF | TGTGCCATCAGTGAGTCGGGAGATGGTAGGAATGAGCAGTTCTTC | TRBV10-3 | . | . | TRBJ2-1
CASSLGDDSPLHF | TGCGCCAGCAGCTTGGGGGATGATTCACCCCTCCACTTT | TRBV5-1 | . | . | TRBJ1-6
CASSFLDRGGQPQHF | TGTGCCAGCAGCTTCCTTGACAGGGGGGGACAGCCCCAGCATTTT | TRBV7-8 | TRBD1 | . | TRBJ1-5
CASSLVLGGYTF | TGTGCCAGCAGCTTAGTTCTGGGTGGCTACACCTTC | TRBV7-9 | . | . | TRBJ1-2
CASSLAGPYEQYF | TGTGCCAGCAGCTTAGCAGGGCCCTACGAGCAGTACTTC | TRBV7-6 | . | . | TRBJ2-7
CASSPSSGQETQYF | TGTGCCAGCAGCCCCTCTAGTGGCCAAGAGACCCAGTACTTC | TRBV7-9 | . | . | TRBJ2-5
CAISPAGGPNEKLFF | TGTGCCATCAGCCCGGCGGGGGGCCCTAATGAAAAACTGTTTTTT | TRBV10-3 | . | . | TRBJ1-4
CASSEWAGGGNEQFF | TGTGCCAGCAGTGAATGGGCTGGAGGAGGCAATGAGCAGTTCTTC | TRBV6-1 | . | . | TRBJ2-1
CASSQEAIGVGAFF | TGCGCCAGCAGCCAAGAGGCAATCGGGGTTGGGGCTTTCTTT | TRBV4-3 | . | . | TRBJ1-1
CASSISGGGTYEQYF | TGTGCCAGCAGCATAAGCGGGGGGGGTACCTACGAGCAGTACTTC | TRBV7-8 | TRBD2 | few | TRBJ2-7
CASSDGQGAGNEQFF | TGCGCCAGCAGCGATGGACAGGGGGCGGGAAATGAGCAGTTCTTC | TRBV5-1 | TRBD1 | . | TRBJ2-1
CASSADSSNQPQHF | TGTGCCAGCAGCGCAGACAGTAGCAATCAGCCCCAGCATTTT | TRBV9 | . | once | TRBJ1-5
CASSKSKRTARNYPYEQYF | TGTGCCAGCAGCAAATCCAAGCGGACAGCCCGCAACTATCCCTACGAGCAGTACTTC | TRBV21-1 | . | . | TRBJ2-7
CASSRPGLSYNEQFF | TGTGCCAGCAGTCGTCCGGGACTATCCTACAATGAGCAGTTCTTC | TRBV7-8 | TRBD2 | . | TRBJ2-1
CASSFTGTPEETQYF | TGTGCCAGCAGCTTCACCGGGACCCCCGAAGAGACCCAGTACTTC | TRBV7-8 | . | . | TRBJ2-5
CASSDQGNTEAFF | TGTGCCAGCTCAGATCAGGGAAACACTGAAGCTTTCTTT | TRBV18 | . | few | TRBJ1-1
CASSLRGGRADTQYF | TGTGCCAGCAGTCTACGGGGGGGCAGGGCAGATACGCAGTATTTT | TRBV6-1 | TRBD2 | . | TRBJ2-3